A selection of T cell receptor beta chains follows, all from one sample in a study of cytomegalovirus exposure and HLA in healthy donors. Assay: immunoSEQ multiplex PCR; the TCRdb copy retains only in-frame clones and omits some. The table lists 110,000 to 150,000 clones, around 80% of them singletons. Sequenced sample: PBMCs. These receptors all come from a woman aged 40 to 50 in good health and CMV-seropositive. Both conserved end residues are part of each CDR3. D genes are given only for firm matches. Not every row has a clone size; where given, it reads once, few, many or a size class.

d_gene: TRBD2
abundance: -
v_gene: TRBV18
j_gene: TRBJ2-1
len: 17
CDR3aa: CASFGTSGNSSYNEQFF
CDR3nt: TGTGCCAGCTTTGGGACTAGCGGGAATAGCTCCTACAATGAGCAGTTCTTC

d_gene: -
abundance: -
v_gene: TRBV27
j_gene: TRBJ1-1
len: 13
CDR3aa: CASRTLGGTEAFF
CDR3nt: TGTGCCAGCAGGACCCTGGGAGGTACTGAAGCTTTCTTT

d_gene: TRBD1
abundance: -
v_gene: TRBV6-6
j_gene: TRBJ2-7
len: 13
CDR3aa: CASGHQGAHEQYF
CDR3nt: TGTGCCAGCGGTCATCAGGGGGCCCACGAGCAGTACTTC

d_gene: TRBD1
abundance: -
v_gene: TRBV7-9
j_gene: TRBJ2-7
len: 14
CDR3aa: CASSGETGGNEQYF
CDR3nt: TGTGCCAGCTCCGGGGAGACAGGGGGCAACGAGCAGTACTTC

d_gene: TRBD1
abundance: few
v_gene: TRBV5-4
j_gene: TRBJ2-6
len: 16
CDR3aa: CASSLEGQTGANVLTF
CDR3nt: TGTGCCAGCAGCTTGGAGGGACAGACTGGGGCCAACGTCCTGACTTTC

d_gene: TRBD1
abundance: -
v_gene: TRBV7-9
j_gene: TRBJ1-5
len: 17
CDR3aa: CSSSLGDSTFSNQPQHF
CDR3nt: TGTTCCAGCAGCTTAGGGGACAGCACCTTTAGCAATCAGCCCCAGCATTTT

d_gene: -
abundance: -
v_gene: TRBV25-1
j_gene: TRBJ2-3
len: 15
CDR3aa: CASSVGQSSTDTQYF
CDR3nt: TGTGCCAGCAGTGTAGGACAGAGCTCCACAGATACGCAGTATTTT

d_gene: TRBD1
abundance: -
v_gene: TRBV7-2
j_gene: TRBJ1-6
len: 15
CDR3aa: CASSLAGTDNSPLHF
CDR3nt: TGTGCCAGCAGCCTAGCCGGGACAGATAATTCACCCCTCCACTTT

d_gene: -
abundance: -
v_gene: TRBV11-2
j_gene: TRBJ2-7
len: 16
CDR3aa: CASSLVRTGSSYEQYF
CDR3nt: TGTGCCAGCAGCTTAGTTCGTACAGGAAGCTCCTACGAGCAGTACTTC

d_gene: -
abundance: few
v_gene: TRBV6-5
j_gene: TRBJ2-7
len: 13
CDR3aa: CASSYSQNYEQYF
CDR3nt: TGTGCCAGCAGTTACTCGCAGAACTACGAGCAGTACTTC

d_gene: TRBD1
abundance: -
v_gene: TRBV29-1
j_gene: TRBJ1-1
len: 13
CDR3aa: CSASTGVDTEAFF
CDR3nt: TGCAGCGCCTCGACAGGGGTGGACACTGAAGCTTTCTTT

d_gene: -
abundance: -
v_gene: TRBV5-6
j_gene: TRBJ2-2
len: 15
CDR3aa: CASGNLVRGTGELFF
CDR3nt: TGTGCCAGCGGGAACCTTGTACGGGGCACCGGGGAGCTGTTTTTT

d_gene: -
abundance: -
v_gene: TRBV7-9
j_gene: TRBJ2-1
len: 15
CDR3aa: CASSHPTKRTGEQFF
CDR3nt: TGTGCCAGCAGCCACCCCACTAAAAGAACCGGTGAGCAGTTCTTC

d_gene: -
abundance: -
v_gene: TRBV27
j_gene: TRBJ2-5
len: 15
CDR3aa: CASSPAPWGHSSQYF
CDR3nt: TGTGCCAGCAGTCCCGCCCCATGGGGGCATTCGTCCCAGTACTTC

d_gene: -
abundance: -
v_gene: TRBV7-8
j_gene: TRBJ2-1
len: 16
CDR3aa: CASSLVASPSYNEQFF
CDR3nt: TGTGCCAGCAGCTTGGTGGCTAGCCCATCCTACAATGAGCAGTTCTTC

d_gene: -
abundance: few
v_gene: TRBV25-1
j_gene: TRBJ2-2
len: 15
CDR3aa: CASSESSRVTGELFF
CDR3nt: TGTGCCAGCAGTGAATCTTCCAGGGTCACCGGGGAGCTGTTTTTT

d_gene: TRBD2
abundance: -
v_gene: TRBV9
j_gene: TRBJ2-7
len: 15
CDR3aa: CASSVSRAGGDEQYF
CDR3nt: TGTGCCAGCAGCGTAAGTCGGGCGGGAGGCGACGAGCAGTACTTC

d_gene: TRBD2
abundance: -
v_gene: TRBV5-1
j_gene: TRBJ2-5
len: 13
CDR3aa: CASSSSGVETQYF
CDR3nt: TGCGCCAGCAGCTCCAGCGGGGTCGAGACCCAGTACTTC

d_gene: TRBD1
abundance: -
v_gene: TRBV28
j_gene: TRBJ1-6
len: 17
CDR3aa: CASSSDREGSYNSPLHF
CDR3nt: TGTGCCAGCAGTTCGGACAGGGAGGGATCCTATAATTCACCCCTCCACTTT

d_gene: TRBD1
abundance: -
v_gene: TRBV7-2
j_gene: TRBJ1-4
len: 13
CDR3aa: CASSSTGVEKLFF
CDR3nt: TGTGCCAGCAGCTCGACAGGGGTCGAAAAACTGTTTTTT

d_gene: TRBD1
abundance: -
v_gene: TRBV9
j_gene: TRBJ2-3
len: 15
CDR3aa: CASSARDRGLDTQYF
CDR3nt: TGTGCCAGCAGCGCCCGGGACAGGGGTCTTGATACGCAGTATTTT

d_gene: -
abundance: few
v_gene: TRBV28
j_gene: TRBJ2-5
len: 16
CDR3aa: CASSLIGSGPASGQYF
CDR3nt: TGTGCCAGCAGTTTAATAGGGTCCGGCCCGGCAAGCGGCCAGTACTTC

d_gene: TRBD2
abundance: -
v_gene: TRBV7-3
j_gene: TRBJ2-7
len: 17
CDR3aa: CASSSATSGGLTYEQYF
CDR3nt: TGTGCCAGCAGCTCGGCAACTAGCGGGGGACTTACCTACGAGCAGTACTTC

d_gene: -
abundance: -
v_gene: TRBV11-2
j_gene: TRBJ2-1
len: 13
CDR3aa: CASSPEAWDEQFF
CDR3nt: TGTGCCAGCAGCCCCGAGGCTTGGGATGAGCAGTTCTTC

d_gene: -
abundance: -
v_gene: TRBV28
j_gene: TRBJ1-2
len: 11
CDR3aa: CASSTNIGYTF
CDR3nt: TGTGCCAGCAGTACGAACATAGGCTACACCTTC

d_gene: TRBD1
abundance: -
v_gene: TRBV5-6
j_gene: TRBJ1-4
len: 16
CDR3aa: CASSSPRQGFNEKLFF
CDR3nt: TGTGCCAGCAGCTCCCCTCGACAGGGATTTAATGAAAAACTGTTTTTT

d_gene: -
abundance: -
v_gene: TRBV18
j_gene: TRBJ2-1
len: 11
CDR3aa: CASSDAGEQFF
CDR3nt: TGTGCCAGCTCGGACGCGGGTGAGCAGTTCTTC

d_gene: -
abundance: -
v_gene: TRBV20-1
j_gene: TRBJ2-1
len: 11
CDR3aa: CSARGSSEQFF
CDR3nt: TGCAGTGCTAGAGGATCAAGCGAGCAGTTCTTC

d_gene: TRBD2
abundance: -
v_gene: TRBV5-4
j_gene: TRBJ2-3
len: 13
CDR3aa: CASSHSGRDTQYF
CDR3nt: TGTGCCAGCAGCCATAGCGGGAGGGATACGCAGTATTTT

d_gene: -
abundance: -
v_gene: TRBV7-7
j_gene: TRBJ2-5
len: 14
CDR3aa: CASSPLGGQKTQYF
CDR3nt: TGTGCTAGCAGCCCACTGGGGGGGCAAAAGACCCAGTACTTC

d_gene: TRBD1
abundance: -
v_gene: TRBV5-4
j_gene: TRBJ1-3
len: 13
CDR3aa: CAFRGTGRNTIYF
CDR3nt: TGTGCCTTTCGCGGGACAGGGAGAAACACCATATATTTT